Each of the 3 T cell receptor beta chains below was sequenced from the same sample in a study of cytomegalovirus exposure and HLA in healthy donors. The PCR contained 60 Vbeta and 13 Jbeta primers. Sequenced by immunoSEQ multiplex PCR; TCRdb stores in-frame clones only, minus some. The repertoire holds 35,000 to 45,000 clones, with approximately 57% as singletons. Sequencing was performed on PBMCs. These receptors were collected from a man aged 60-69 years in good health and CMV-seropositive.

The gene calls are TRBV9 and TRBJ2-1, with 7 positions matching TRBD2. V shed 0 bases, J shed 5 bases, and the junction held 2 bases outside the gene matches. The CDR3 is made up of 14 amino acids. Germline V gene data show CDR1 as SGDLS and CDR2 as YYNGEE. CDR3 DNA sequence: TGTGCCAGCAGCGTAGCGGGAGGCGACAATGAGCAGTTCTTC. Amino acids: CASSVAGGDNEQFF.

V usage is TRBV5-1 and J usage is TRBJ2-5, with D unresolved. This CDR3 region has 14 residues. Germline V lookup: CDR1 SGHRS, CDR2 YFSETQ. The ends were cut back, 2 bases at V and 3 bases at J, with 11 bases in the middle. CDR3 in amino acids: CASSFVPQKETQYF. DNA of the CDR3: TGCGCCAGCAGCTTTGTCCCACAAAAAGAGACCCAGTACTTC.

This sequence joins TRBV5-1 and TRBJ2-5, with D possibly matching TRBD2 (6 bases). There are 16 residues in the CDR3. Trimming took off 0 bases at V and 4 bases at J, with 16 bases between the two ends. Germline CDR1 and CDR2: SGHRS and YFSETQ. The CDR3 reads CASSLGVAAGRETQYF. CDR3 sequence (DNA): TGCGCCAGCAGCTTGGGGGTGGCGGCGGGACGAGAGACCCAGTACTTC.